The T cell receptor beta chain described here comes from a study of shared clonotypes between healthy human individuals (dated by TCRdb to the early 2020s). Turning to the overall study: A couple of women and a few men aged 18 to 49 years were included in the cohort. For each donor, CD4 naive and CD4 memory were each run on three plates, CD8 naive on two plates, and CD8 memory on one plate. To estimate repertoire size and how much clonotype sharing occurs between individuals, the study deeply sequenced the blood TCR repertoires of about 5 healthy adults. Libraries were prepared and TCR repertoires were sequenced by different laboratories using diverse techniques, in order to increase sequencing depth and limit assay-specific biases. Leukapheresis yielded between about 0.94 and 8.9 billion PBMCs per donor. Beyond this particular receptor, the publication reports: Even with the large sequencing depth, rarefaction of the sorted-subset datasets indicated that sequencing was incomplete. Only blood was sampled, and tissue TCR repertoires likely differ from those in blood. Higher generation probabilities were observed for clonotypes shared by all four sorted-subset donors than for non-shared clonotypes. The small number of donors limited the genetic and exposure-history diversity represented. Estimated clonotype richness was generally larger for naive than for memory subsets. When several donors were compared, the shared fraction of clonotypes was about 5.4% for naive CD4, 3.5% to 4% for naive CD8, about 2.4% for memory CD4, and roughly 0.43% for memory CD8. Pairwise subsampling led to the expectation that sequencing depth would affect the degree of clonotype sharing among donors.

Donors were healthy HIV-negative adults with no recently reported acute infections or vaccinations. Every donor was a Caucasian adult residing in Nashville, Tennessee, USA. Magnetic negative selection was used to enrich CD4+ T cells, after which naive cells were positively selected on CD45RA and the negative fraction became the memory subset. Blood was obtained by leukapheresis, after which PBMCs were separated by Ficoll-Histopaque density gradient centrifugation and cryopreserved in liquid nitrogen vapor phase. Purity and quantity of every magnetically sorted T cell population were checked by analytical flow cytometry. Genomic DNA was isolated from every sorted fraction and measured by UV absorbance on a Nanodrop 2000c. The CDR3 spans 17 residues, from the cysteine through the phenylalanine. Solely the CDR3 DNA is kept, with 51 bases framed from the first base. Here V drops 2 bases and J drops 3 bases, and the junction holds 5 bases not matched to any gene. CDR1 and CDR2, per the germline V gene (reference sequence), are MNHEY and SMNVEV.

Using the deep immunoSEQ assay, TCR CDR3 regions were amplified from genomic DNA by multiplex PCR. Extracted genomic DNA from each cell subset was spread evenly across all wells of several immunoSEQ 96-well plates, with each plate serving as a replicate. For sorted subsets, approximately 200 ng of genomic DNA, equivalent to about 30,000 T cell genomes, went into each replicate PCR. Purified libraries were measured with a Qubit 3.0 fluorometer, size-checked on a Bioanalyzer 2100, and measured again with the KAPA Library Quantification kit. Every immunoSEQ 96-well plate was sequenced on a dedicated single-read 150-cycle Illumina NextSeq 550 flow cell. On the authors' methods: Because the immunoSEQ output included only junctional sequences and no quality scores, the filtering could not be the same as the filtering used for full-length reads. To assign V/J genes and CDR3, sequences were annotated against IMGT germline references using PyIR, a Python wrapper for IgBLAST v1.9. Any read was removed if the V/J assignment was weak (E-value above 1e-6), the CDR3 was missing, or the read contained stop codons, out-of-frame junctions, or ambiguous translated residues. V3J clonotypes were defined as sequences sharing an identical inferred V gene, J gene, and CDR3 amino acid sequence. To compute the percentage overlap between repertoires, the number of shared unique clonotypes was divided by the size of the smaller repertoire. Three approaches were used to assess repertoire richness: RTK rarefaction, the Chao1 estimator, and Recon v2.1 estimates of unobserved clonotypes. Generation probabilities for all TCRbeta clonotypes obtained by the gDNA method from a handful of donors were computed using OLGA. In its TCRdb copy, this immuneACCESS table keeps in-frame sequences only and misses some clones. Where compared with another copy, unresolved V genes explain less than half of these, and the others have no known cause. V and J calls and clone size are as listed in that table; D and trimming were resolved from the DNA. This sample gives about 640,000 clones in total; around 72% of them show up just once. The top ten hold less than 2% of the sample.

As to this clone: The antigen this receptor binds is unknown. Nothing much larger sits one base from this clone, and base qualities are not available.

The sequence came from a woman in her twenties or thirties in good health. The chain joins TRBV27 to TRBJ2-6, with TRBD1 matching 9 junction bases. The sequenced sample consisted of memory CD4+ T cells sorted from blood. The cell subset or site label, read with the paper, signifies: CD45RA-negative fraction. The CDR3 loop reads CASSLKGQGSGANVLTF. The DNA sequence follows: TGTGCCAGCAGTTTAAAGGGACAGGGAAGTGGGGCCAACGTCCTGACTTTC.